The rows below give T cell receptor beta chains drawn from one sample of a study of CXCR3-negative and CXCR3-positive naive CD8 T cells. TCRdb reanalyzed the 5' RACE reads, giving one entry per CDR3 protein sequence and no DNA. The repertoire table contains some 110,000 distinct CDR3 sequences. Sequenced: naive CXCR3+ CD8+ T cells from blood. These receptors were obtained from a human donor in good health. Some clones in this sample may be carry-over from other donors' samples. Each CDR3 is given with its conserved first and last residue.

V gene	CDR3 length	J gene	CDR3 protein
TRBV6-5	14	TRBJ1-4	CASSNRDTNEKLFF
TRBV29-1	13	TRBJ2-7	CSVTGQSSYEQYF
TRBV27	14	TRBJ2-6	CASTVLSGANVLTF
TRBV7-2	16	TRBJ1-5	CASSLVPRGGNQPQHF
TRBV4-1	14	TRBJ1-1	CASSPRQGRTEAFF
TRBV9	14	TRBJ2-1	CASSVAAGLGEQFF
TRBV7-9	15	TRBJ2-1	CASSFGGEPYNEQFF
TRBV7-9	13	TRBJ2-7	CASSHGTLYEQYF
TRBV5-1	15	TRBJ1-2	CASSETTGGDYGYTF
TRBV19	13	TRBJ1-1	CASRTALNTEAFF
TRBV4-3	16	TRBJ1-1	CASSEGVGAVLTEAFF
TRBV14	13	TRBJ2-1	CASSQVSHNEQFF
TRBV2	18	TRBJ2-2	CASRNPGTSATNTGELFF
TRBV6-2/TRBV6-3	13	TRBJ2-7	CASSPGTYYEQYF
TRBV7-9	14	TRBJ2-7	CASSSGTSRYEQYF
TRBV7-9	16	TRBJ2-2	CASSLKDRGHTGELFF
TRBV30	14	TRBJ1-1	CAWRPSGVHTEAFF
TRBV7-7	14	TRBJ2-2	CASSPLWETGELFF
TRBV7-3	15	TRBJ2-1	CASSLMGGGDNEQFF
TRBV6-6	15	TRBJ2-7	CASSAKGQGSYEQYF
TRBV2	15	TRBJ1-5	CASSEGQGVNQPQHF
TRBV6-5	16	TRBJ2-7	CASSYSKSGSSYEQYF
TRBV5-4	19	TRBJ2-2	CASSSFRLMTAANTGELFF
TRBV10-3	17	TRBJ2-6	CAISESGMSSGANVLTF
TRBV9	15	TRBJ2-2	CASSGLAGETGELFF
TRBV21-1	16	TRBJ2-3	CASSKGGEGRTDTQYF
TRBV29-1	13	TRBJ2-7	CSVLMGGSYEQYF
TRBV20-1	17	TRBJ2-7	CSAPMGGEVAIVYEQYF
TRBV29-1	16	TRBJ2-3	CSVNLLGQLGTDTQYF
TRBV5-6	14	TRBJ2-7	CASTIGGFSYEQYF
TRBV29-1	12	TRBJ2-7	CSVSGSGYEQYF
TRBV7-6	16	TRBJ2-1	CASSLFGGSSYNEQFF
TRBV7-9	15	TRBJ2-5	CASSLGPANQETQYF
TRBV29-1	14	TRBJ1-3	CSVEDVGGVDTIYF
TRBV5-6	13	TRBJ2-2	CASSLEVGGELFF
TRBV6-2/TRBV6-3	17	TRBJ2-3	CASSYSTSGGVTDTQYF
TRBV12-3/TRBV12-4	13	TRBJ2-1	CASSLGVINEQFF
TRBV29-1	12	TRBJ1-2	CSVLTAFDGYTF